The 19 T cell receptor beta chains in this list originate from one sample, sequenced in a study of naive and memory T cell subsets. General study results and limits: Especially in CD8 cells, naive repertoires contained a few larger clonotypes, possibly CD45RA-re-expressing memory cells.

Antigen specificity for these receptors is unknown. The beta constant-region primer was an equimolar mix of two oligonucleotides covering TRBC1 and TRBC2. Ligated cDNA was amplified by four rounds of PCR with nested alpha and beta constant-region primers and SP2. TCRdb called the UMI-ligation and nested PCR reads again in MiXCR, with one record for every CDR3 protein. The sample yields 150,000 or so distinct CDR3 sequences, 22% seen once. Sequencing was carried out using naive CD4+ T cells from blood. Receptor source: a human donor in good health.

There are a few counts of this clonotype. The chain employs TRBV5-1 and TRBJ2-5; 9 bases are shared with TRBD2. Germline CDR1 reads SGHRS; CDR2 reads YFSETQ. The length of the CDR3 is 17 residues. V was pared by 4 bases and J by 1 base, with 11 bases of the junction left unmatched. The CDR3 nucleotides read TGCGCCAGCAGCCCATTGACTAGCGGAGCTTTCCAAGAGACCCAGTACTTC. It codes for CASSPLTSGAFQETQYF.

This clonotype was seen a handful of times. The rearrangement links TRBV20-1 to TRBJ2-2; no clear D gene. This CDR3 is built from 15 residues. V lost 1 base, J lost 6 bases, and 15 bases lay in between. CDR1 DFQATT and CDR2 SNEGSKA come from the germline V gene (reference sequence). CDR3 protein: CSARVGGTRAGELFF. DNA for the CDR3: TGCAGTGCTAGAGTAGGTGGAACCCGGGCCGGGGAGCTGTTTTTT.

The rearrangement joins TRBV9 to TRBJ1-6, with unresolved D. Trimming pared 0 bases from V and 9 bases from J, leaving 13 bases between. There are 15 residues in the CDR3. Germline values: CDR1 SGDLS, CDR2 YYNGEE. CDR3 sequence: CASSVVPDQGSPLHF. In DNA form, the CDR3 reads TGTGCCAGCAGCGTAGTTCCTGACCAAGGTTCACCCCTCCACTTT.

This clonotype was detected a few times. The gene calls are TRBV7-2 and TRBJ2-3, with 8 nucleotides matching TRBD1. The CDR3 is made up of 17 amino acids. Per the germline V gene, CDR1 is SGHTA and CDR2 is FQGNSA. Germline trimming cut 5 bases from V and 2 bases from J; bases unmatched to any gene: 12. CDR3 protein: CASSVTGTGSSTDTQYF. The CDR3 DNA reads as TGTGCCAGCAGCGTGACCGGGACAGGAAGTTCCACAGATACGCAGTATTTT.

This clonotype was seen a few times. V and J are TRBV7-9 and TRBJ2-5, with D perhaps matching TRBD1 (6 bases). CDR1 is SEHNR, CDR2 FQNEAQ, per germline (reference sequence). V lost 5 bases and J lost 0, with 10 bases in between. This CDR3 is built from 14 residues. In DNA form, the CDR3 reads TGTGCCAGCAGCGACGGACAGTACCAAGAGACCCAGTACTTC. Translation: CASSDGQYQETQYF.

The table lists this clonotype with a few counts. V usage is TRBV28 and J usage is TRBJ2-1; weak D call: TRBD1 (5 bases). The CDR3 is made up of 13 amino acids. V was shortened by 6 bases and J by 0 bases, with 6 bases between the two germline ends. Germline assignment: CDR1 MDHEN and CDR2 SYDVKM. The CDR3 loop reads CASSRDSYNEQFF. The CDR3 DNA is TGTGCCAGCAGCAGGGACTCCTACAATGAGCAGTTCTTC.

This clonotype was seen ten or more times. This chain links TRBV28 with TRBJ2-3; either TRBD1 or TRBD2 may fit D (5 bases each). CDR3 length: 17 residues. Trimming shortened V by 5 bases and J by 2 bases, and 20 bases separated the two germline ends. Germline-derived CDR1 and CDR2 are MDHEN and SYDVKM. The CDR3 loop is CASSPSQKWGPTDTQYF. In nucleotides, the CDR3 is TGTGCCAGCAGTCCGTCTCAAAAGTGGGGACCCACAGATACGCAGTATTTT.

The sample holds many counts of this clonotype. This chain joins TRBV24-1 and TRBJ2-1; 10 bases align to TRBD1. This CDR3 has 16 amino acids. Losses at the gene ends were 5 bases for V and 6 bases for J; bases not matched to a gene: 9. Germline CDR1 and CDR2: KGHDR and SFDVKD. CDR3 in amino acids: CATSGPGQGNPNEQFF. The CDR3 DNA reads as TGTGCCACCAGTGGCCCGGGACAGGGGAACCCCAATGAGCAGTTCTTC.

The chain employs TRBV6-6 and TRBJ2-7; no firm D call. The V gene lost 5 bases and the J gene lost 2 bases, with 10 bases spanning the gap. From germline, CDR1 is MNHNY and CDR2 SVGAGI (reference sequence). The length of the CDR3 is 13 residues. The CDR3 coding sequence is TGTGCCAGCAGTAAAAAAACGACCTACGAGCAGTACTTC. Translated, it gives CASSKKTTYEQYF.

V gene TRBV5-1 combines with J gene TRBJ2-5; D might be TRBD2 (5 bases). Germline V lookup: CDR1 SGHRS, CDR2 YFSETQ. Trimming cost V 2 bases and J 5 bases, with 13 bases left between them. This CDR3 has 14 amino acids. In DNA, the CDR3 is TGCGCCAGCAGCTTTAGGCAAGGCGGGGAGACCCAGTACTTC. It specifies CASSFRQGGETQYF.

The gene calls are TRBV9 and TRBJ2-1; the D gene is possibly TRBD1 (5 bases). Germline CDR1 reads SGDLS; CDR2 reads YYNGEE. CDR3 length: 16 amino acids. Trimming stripped 0 bases from V and 2 bases from J, with 12 bases between. The CDR3 coding sequence is TGTGCCAGCAGCGTAGGGCCAGGGCCGACCTACAATGAGCAGTTCTTC. It translates to CASSVGPGPTYNEQFF. Full variable domain (missing parts from reference TRBV9 and TRBJ2-1): DSGVTQTPKHLITATGQRVTLRCSPRSGDLSVYWYQQSLDQGLQFLIQYYNGEERAKGNILERFSAQQFPDLHSELNLSSLELGDSALYFCASSVGPGPTYNEQFFGPGTRLTVL.

This chain joins TRBV5-1 and TRBJ2-4; weak D call: TRBD1 (6 bases). Trimming cost V 5 bases and J 0 bases, with 12 bases left between them. The germline gives CDR1 SGHRS, CDR2 YFSETQ. The CDR3 has 15 residues. DNA of the CDR3: TGCGCCAGCAGTGCAGGGGACCTAGCCAAAAACATTCAGTACTTC. Amino acids: CASSAGDLAKNIQYF. Complete variable domain (other parts from reference TRBV5-1 and TRBJ2-4): KAGVTQTPRYLIKTRGQQVTLSCSPISGHRSVSWYQQTPGQGLQFLFEYFSETQRNKGNFPGRFSGRQFSNSRSEMNVSTLELGDSALYLCASSAGDLAKNIQYFGAGTRLSVL.

This clonotype showed up just a few times. The CDR3 coding sequence is TGTGCCAGCAGTCTATGGAGCACAGATACGCAGTATTTT. Protein product: CASSLWSTDTQYF. The chain has TRBV2 and TRBJ2-3; D is unclear. Germline CDR1 reads SNHLY; CDR2 reads FYNNEI. The V end was cut by 5 bases, the J end by 0 bases, with 6 bases between. The CDR3 totals 13 residues. The full variable domain, its missing parts supplied by reference TRBV2 and TRBJ2-3, is EPEVTQTPSHQVTQMGQEVILRCVPISNHLYFYWYRQILGQKVEFLVSFYNNEISEKSEIFDDQFSVERPDGSNFTLKIRSTKLEDSAMYFCASSLWSTDTQYFGPGTRLTVL.

The sample holds a few counts of this clonotype. This chain uses TRBV5-1 with TRBJ2-7, with D perhaps matching TRBD1 (5 bases). Trimming shortened V by 2 bases and J by 3 bases, and 9 bases separated the two germline ends. Germline CDR1 is SGHRS and CDR2 is YFSETQ. The CDR3 consists of 13 residues. Here the CDR3 DNA reads TGCGCCAGCAGCTTATTAGGGGACTACGAGCAGTACTTC. This encodes CASSLLGDYEQYF.

This clonotype was detected a few times. The CDR3: CAWSAGSDQPQHF. In nucleotides, the CDR3 is TGTGCCTGGAGTGCCGGGAGCGATCAGCCCCAGCATTTT. V usage is TRBV30 and J usage is TRBJ1-5, with D unresolved. This CDR3 is 13 amino acids long. The germline V gene encodes CDR1 GTSNPN and CDR2 SVGIG (reference sequence). V was shortened by 1 base and J by 5 bases, with 9 bases between the two germline ends. The variable domain in full, with the rest retrieved from reference TRBV30 and TRBJ1-5, is SQTIHQWPATLVQPVGSPLSLECTVEGTSNPNLYWYRQAAGRGLQLLFYSVGIGQISSEVPQNLSASRPQDRQFILSSKKLLLSDSGFYLCAWSAGSDQPQHFGDGTRLSIL.

This clonotype appeared a few times. This chain joins TRBV5-1 and TRBJ2-6, with D unresolved. Germline CDR1 is SGHRS and CDR2 is YFSETQ. The V end was cut by 0 bases, the J end by 0 bases, with 7 bases between. CDR3 size: 16 residues. The CDR3, as DNA: TGCGCCAGCAGCTTGGGACACAGCTCTGGGGCCAACGTCCTGACTTTC. Amino acids: CASSLGHSSGANVLTF.

This clonotype was seen repeatedly, ten times or more. This rearrangement joins TRBV11-3 to TRBJ2-2, with 8 bases that match TRBD2. The CDR3 contains 16 residues. Germline V gene sequence: CDR1 SGHNT, CDR2 YENEEA. V was pared by 1 base and J by 3 bases, with 4 bases of the junction left unmatched. Here the CDR3 DNA reads TGTGCCAGCAGCTTAGTGGGACTAGGCCACACCGGGGAGCTGTTTTTT. Amino acids: CASSLVGLGHTGELFF.

This clonotype was seen more than once but under ten times. The chain employs TRBV7-9 and TRBJ2-5; 8 bases fit TRBD1. Trimming removed 5 bases from V and 5 bases from J; junction bases left unmatched: 10. From germline, CDR1 is SEHNR and CDR2 FQNEAQ (reference sequence). CDR3 size: 15 residues. This CDR3 is CASSARDRLGETQYF. The CDR3 DNA follows: TGTGCCAGCAGCGCCCGGGACAGGTTGGGGGAGACCCAGTACTTC.

The genes are TRBV14 and TRBJ2-3; 10 bases agree with TRBD1. The CDR3 sequence is 16 residues long. The trim removed 4 bases at V and 6 bases at J, leaving 10 bases unmatched. CDR1 SGHDN and CDR2 FVKESK come from the germline V gene. The CDR3 sequence is CASSRGTGVVSDTQYF. CDR3 in DNA: TGTGCCAGCAGCCGAGGGACAGGGGTTGTGTCGGATACGCAGTATTTT.